The sequence of this T cell receptor beta chain was determined in a study of cytomegalovirus exposure and HLA in healthy donors. PCR used 60 Vbeta primers and 13 Jbeta primers. Assay: immunoSEQ multiplex PCR; the TCRdb copy retains only in-frame clones and omits some. The data hold more than 85,000 clones, with around 75% observed a single time. This CDR3 has 14 residues. Germline CDR1 MNHEY, CDR2 SMNVEV (reference sequence). Trimming left V 2 bases short and J 1 base short, with 8 bases between. This rearrangement joins TRBV27 to TRBJ2-5, with D unclear. The sequence was obtained from a woman aged 18-35 years in good health and CMV-seropositive. Sequencing input: PBMCs. This CDR3 reads CASSLIRSQETQYF. For the CDR3, the DNA is TGTGCCAGCAGTTTAATCCGGAGCCAAGAGACCCAGTACTTC.